A single T cell receptor (beta chain) is shown here with its context. Its antigen is unknown. This table comes from immunoSEQ multiplex PCR, and its TCRdb copy is limited to in-frame clones, with some not included. This sample carries 120,000 or so clones, over 65% of them seen once, and the ten largest clones take approximately 2.3%. This entry comes from a study of cytomegalovirus exposure and HLA in healthy donors. Study-wide points: Three chains linked to CMV were shown in vitro to be specific for CMV antigens.

CDR1 and CDR2 (germline): SGHTA, FQGNSA. The V segment lost 5 bases and the J segment 0 bases; nucleotides outside the gene matches: 16. CDR3 length: 19 amino acids. The specimen was PBMCs. This chain joins TRBV7-2 and TRBJ1-2; 9 bases align to TRBD1. The receptor comes from a woman aged 30 to 39 in good health and CMV-seronegative. CDR3 sequence reads: CASSTPRVRQGETNYGYTF. CDR3 nucleotide sequence: TGTGCCAGCAGCACGCCACGAGTCCGACAGGGGGAGACTAACTATGGCTACACCTTC.